This T cell receptor (beta chain) was recovered during a study of shared T cell receptors in the human thymus. Libraries were prepared by immunoSEQ multiplex PCR; TCRdb keeps only in-frame clonotypes and omits some of them. The data show roughly 500,000 clones, approximately 80% seen once. The CDR3 has 17 amino acids. The V end lost 0 bases, the J end lost 0 bases, and 12 bases lay between the germline ends. Germline V gives CDR1 LNHNV, CDR2 YYDKDF (reference sequence). The data were also submitted as part of a second study, on human thymus T cells.

Sequences were obtained from thymocytes. The rearrangement links TRBV15 to TRBJ2-4; no clear D. The receptor's source is a boy younger than two with a congenital heart defect. The CDR3 is CATSREAHRLAKNIQYF. CDR3 nucleotide sequence: TGTGCCACCAGCAGAGAGGCGCACAGATTAGCCAAAAACATTCAGTACTTC.